Below are 14 T cell receptor beta chains sequenced from a single sample in a study of T cells expressing NK-cell markers. TCRdb derives one entry per CDR3 protein from the 5' RACE reads, leaving out DNA. The table lists about 540,000 distinct CDR3 sequences. Sequenced material: blood T cells: a sorted CD56 or NKG2C T cell subset, CD4+ or CD8+ T cells, or bulk PBMC T cells (not recorded which). The receptors stem from a man between 18 and 29 years old in good health.

The V call is TRBV6-2 or TRBV6-3, the J call TRBJ1-5; TCRdb reports TRBD1, a call that lacks DNA to check it against. The CDR3 runs to 16 residues. The V gene's germline CDR1 is MNHEY and CDR2 SVGEGT. The chain's CDR3 is CASTNGDRGLLEPQHF.

The chain's CDR3 is CASSLFGTWNTEAFF. This chain links TRBV27 with TRBJ1-1. The CDR3 covers 15 residues. Germline CDR1 reads MNHEY; CDR2 reads SMNVEV (reference sequence).

The rearrangement uses TRBV20-1 and TRBJ2-1; TCRdb returns TRBD1, unconfirmable since there is no DNA. This CDR3 has 16 residues. Per germline, CDR1 DFQATT and CDR2 SNEGSKA (reference sequence). CDR3 protein: CSARDVAGGGSSEQFF.

This sequence joins TRBV10-3 and TRBJ1-3. The CDR3 is 15 residues long. The germline CDR1 and CDR2 sequences are ENHRY and SYGVKD. The CDR3 spells CAISESLKSGNTIYF.

The CDR3 region is CASSATSGSITGELFF. The chain has TRBV10-1 and TRBJ2-2; the D call of TRBD2 rests on TCRdb alone, since no DNA is present to check it. CDR1 is WNHNN, CDR2 SYGVQD, per germline (reference sequence). The CDR3 is made up of 16 amino acids.

The chain carries TRBV10-3 and TRBJ2-7; TCRdb outputs TRBD2, but without DNA this stays unchecked. The CDR3 has 12 residues. From germline, CDR1 is ENHRY and CDR2 SYGVKD. The CDR3 spells CAILAEAYEQYF.

This CDR3 is CASSEGGNTDTQYF. The V call is TRBV6-1, the J call TRBJ2-3; TCRdb lists TRBD2, though no DNA is available to test this call. Germline V gene sequence: CDR1 MNHNS, CDR2 SASEGT. This CDR3 spans 14 amino acids.

This chain uses TRBV12-3 or TRBV12-4 with TRBJ1-5; TCRdb's D call, TRBD1, is unchecked because there is no DNA. This CDR3 is 13 amino acids long. The CDR3 sequence: CASTDRVRQPQHF.

This chain connects TRBV20-1 to TRBJ1-1; TCRdb reports TRBD1, a call that lacks DNA to check it against. From germline, CDR1 is DFQATT and CDR2 SNEGSKA (reference sequence). The CDR3 covers 12 residues. The CDR3 reads CSAVRGRGEAFF.

This rearrangement joins TRBV4-3 to TRBJ1-2; TCRdb's assignment of TRBD1 cannot be checked, as there is no DNA. CDR1 is LGHNA, CDR2 YSLEER, per germline. CDR3 length equals 14 residues. The CDR3: CASSQESGTHGYTF.

The chain couples TRBV19 to TRBJ2-7; the TCRdb D gene call, TRBD1, has no DNA to confirm it. CDR1 and CDR2 (germline): LNHDA, SQIVND (reference sequence). The CDR3 runs 14 residues. CDR3 region: CASSTTAGNYEQYF.

The CDR3 protein is CSANPLAGEVYNEQFF. V gene TRBV20-1 combines with J gene TRBJ2-1; TCRdb's D gene call, TRBD2, goes unchecked for lack of DNA. Per the germline V gene, CDR1 is DFQATT and CDR2 is SNEGSKA (reference sequence). This CDR3 comprises 16 residues.

V gene TRBV11-1 combines with J gene TRBJ2-1; TCRdb returns TRBD1, unconfirmable since there is no DNA. The CDR3 is 13 residues long. CDR1 is SGHAT and CDR2 is FQDESV in the germline V gene (reference sequence). The CDR3 sequence is CATAGQGDNEQFF.

The chain couples TRBV7-8 to TRBJ1-1. The CDR3 length is 15 residues. The germline CDR1 and CDR2 sequences are SGHVS and FQNEAQ. CDR3 protein: CASSSDGTMNTEAFF.